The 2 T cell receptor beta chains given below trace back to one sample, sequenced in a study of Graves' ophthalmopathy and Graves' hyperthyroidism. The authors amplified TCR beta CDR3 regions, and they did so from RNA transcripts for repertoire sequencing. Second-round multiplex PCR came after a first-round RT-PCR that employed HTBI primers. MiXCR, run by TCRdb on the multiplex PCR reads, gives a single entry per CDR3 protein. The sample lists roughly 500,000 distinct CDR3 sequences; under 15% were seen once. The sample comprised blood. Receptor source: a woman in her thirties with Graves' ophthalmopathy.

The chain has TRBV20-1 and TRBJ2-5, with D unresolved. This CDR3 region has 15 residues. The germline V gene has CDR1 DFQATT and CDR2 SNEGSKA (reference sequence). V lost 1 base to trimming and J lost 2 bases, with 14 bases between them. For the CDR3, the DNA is TGCAGTGCTAGAGTCTTTGGAGAATCACAAGAGACCCAGTACTTC. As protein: CSARVFGESQETQYF.

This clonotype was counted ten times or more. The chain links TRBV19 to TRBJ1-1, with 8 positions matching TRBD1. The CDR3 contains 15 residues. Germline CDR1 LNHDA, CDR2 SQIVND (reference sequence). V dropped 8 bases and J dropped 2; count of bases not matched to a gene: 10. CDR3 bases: TGTGCCAGTCGGAAGTCGACAGGGGTCAACACTGAAGCTTTCTTT. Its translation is CASRKSTGVNTEAFF.